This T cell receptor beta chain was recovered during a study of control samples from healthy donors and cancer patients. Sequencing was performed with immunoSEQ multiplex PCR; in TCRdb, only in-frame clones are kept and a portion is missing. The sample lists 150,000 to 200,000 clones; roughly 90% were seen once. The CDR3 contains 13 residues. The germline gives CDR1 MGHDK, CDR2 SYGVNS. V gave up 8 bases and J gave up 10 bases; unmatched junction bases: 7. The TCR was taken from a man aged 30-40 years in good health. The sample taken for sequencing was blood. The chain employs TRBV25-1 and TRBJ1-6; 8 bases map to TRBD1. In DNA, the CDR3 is TGTGCCAGCGGGACAGGCCTTAGGTCACCCCTCCACTTT. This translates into CASGTGLRSPLHF.